These 31 T cell receptor beta chains came from one sample sequenced in a study of OX40 agonist ivuxolimab in advanced cancers. Clones were read by immunoSEQ multiplex PCR, and TCRdb kept only the in-frame ones, dropping some. Of 95,000 to 150,000 clones in the sample, roughly 93% were seen once. The sequences come from CD4+ or CD8+ T cells sorted from blood, collected in a trial of the OX40 agonist ivuxolimab. All receptors derive from an adult with an advanced solid tumor such as melanoma, head and neck, liver or kidney cancer.

This sequence joins TRBV5-5 and TRBJ1-4; D is undetermined. The CDR3 extends over 13 amino acids. The V end lost 2 bases, the J end lost 8 bases, and 10 bases lay between the germline ends. Germline V gives CDR1 SGHKS, CDR2 YYEKEE (reference sequence). The DNA for the CDR3 is TGTGCCAGCAGCTTCACGACCGGGGAAAAACTGTTTTTT. This encodes CASSFTTGEKLFF.

The CDR3 nucleotides read TGTGCCAGCAGTGACCGACAGGGGGGGTTGATCTCCTATAATTCACCCCTCCACTTT. This sequence encodes CASSDRQGGLISYNSPLHF. The chain is built from TRBV6-1 and TRBJ1-6; 9 bases align to TRBD1. In germline, CDR1 is MNHNS, CDR2 SASEGT. The junction had 9 bases not matched to a gene; V was cut back by 3 bases and J by 0 bases. This CDR3 is 19 amino acids long.

V and J are TRBV5-1 and TRBJ1-5; D may be TRBD1 (6 bases). The germline V and J ends were trimmed by 1 base and 4 bases, with 12 bases remaining between them. In germline, CDR1 is SGHRS, CDR2 YFSETQ. The CDR3 runs to 15 residues. The CDR3 DNA follows: TGCGCCAGCAGCTTGACTGGCGGGACAAATCAGCCCCAGCATTTT. Protein product: CASSLTGGTNQPQHF.

The gene calls are TRBV7-3 and TRBJ2-1; 10 bases line up with TRBD2. V lost 1 base and J lost 0; bases outside the gene matches: 12. This CDR3 comprises 20 residues. Germline V lookup: CDR1 SGHTA, CDR2 FQGTGA. The CDR3 DNA reads TGTGCCAGCAGCTTAATTGGTGAAGGACTAGCGGACCCCTCCTACAATGAGCAGTTCTTC. The encoded protein is CASSLIGEGLADPSYNEQFF.

The genes are TRBV9 and TRBJ2-1, with 11 bases that match TRBD2. The V gene end was trimmed by 0 bases and the J gene end by 2 bases; junction bases not matched to a gene: 4. CDR1 and CDR2 (germline): SGDLS, YYNGEE. The CDR3 is 17 residues long. The CDR3 DNA reads TGTGCCAGCAGCGTAGGGACTAGCGGGCAAGCCTACAATGAGCAGTTCTTC. Its translation is CASSVGTSGQAYNEQFF.

The gene calls are TRBV18 and TRBJ1-1; the D gene is possibly TRBD1 (5 bases). The germline V gene encodes CDR1 KGHSH and CDR2 LQKENI. V lost 1 base to trimming and J lost 5 bases, with 11 bases between them. The CDR3 contains 14 residues. The CDR3 loop reads CASSPLAGWTEAFF. The DNA for the CDR3 is TGTGCCAGCTCACCACTTGCAGGGTGGACTGAAGCTTTCTTT.

The rearrangement joins TRBV4-2 to TRBJ2-2, with 13 bases lining up with TRBD2. Trimming took 4 bases from V and 7 from J; bases not matched to a gene: 6. The length of the CDR3 is 16 residues. Germline CDR1 and CDR2: LGHNA and YNFKEQ. This chain's CDR3 is CASSPGTSGMVGELFF. In DNA form, the CDR3 reads TGTGCCAGCAGCCCCGGGACTAGCGGGATGGTCGGGGAGCTGTTTTTT.

The V and J genes are TRBV5-6 and TRBJ2-6; D remains ambiguous. Between the trimmed V and J ends, which lost 0 bases and 0 bases, there was a span of 4 bases. This CDR3 has 15 residues. Germline CDR1 and CDR2: SGHDT and YYEEEE. The CDR3 loop is CASSLVSSGANVLTF. Written as DNA, the CDR3 is TGTGCCAGCAGCTTGGTCAGCTCTGGGGCCAACGTCCTGACTTTC.

The sample holds one count of this clone. CDR3 nucleotide sequence: TGTGCCAGCAGCCTCCTCGGGGGGCCAAACACCGGGGAGCTGTTTTTT. Protein product: CASSLLGGPNTGELFF. The rearrangement links TRBV14 to TRBJ2-2; perhaps TRBD2 as D (7 bases). The CDR3 covers 16 residues. V was shortened by 4 bases and J by 2 bases, with 14 bases between the two germline ends. The germline V gene has CDR1 SGHDN and CDR2 FVKESK.

The J gene is TRBJ1-4, the V gene TRBV2; 9 bases fit TRBD1. CDR3 length equals 15 residues. J was trimmed by 7 bases and V by 4 bases; bases with no gene match: 7. Germline CDR1 SNHLY, CDR2 FYNNEI. CDR3: CASSGDRARGEKLFF. The DNA of the CDR3 is TGTGCCAGCAGTGGGGACAGGGCCCGGGGTGAAAAACTGTTTTTT.

The chain carries TRBV25-1 and TRBJ1-1; the D is unclear. The CDR3 is 13 amino acids. Trimming took 5 bases from V and 5 from J, leaving 12 bases between them. Germline V gene sequence: CDR1 MGHDK, CDR2 SYGVNS. The CDR3 loop reads CASSWEGGTEAFF. For the CDR3, the DNA is TGTGCCAGCAGTTGGGAGGGTGGGACTGAAGCTTTCTTT. Filled out from reference TRBV25-1 and TRBJ1-1, the complete variable domain reads EADIYQTPRYLVIGTGKKITLECSQTMGHDKMYWYQQDPGMELHLIHYSYGVNSTEKGDLSSESTVSRIRTEHFPLTLESARPSHTSQYLCASSWEGGTEAFFGQGTRLTVV.

The rearrangement uses TRBV6-5 and TRBJ2-2; D might be TRBD1 or TRBD2, each matching 7 bases. V shed 5 bases and J shed 4 bases, with 11 bases lying between them. CDR3 size: 14 residues. CDR1 is MNHEY, CDR2 SVGAGI, per germline. CDR3 sequence reads: CASSRRGGTGELFF. Written as DNA, the CDR3 is TGTGCCAGCAGTCGCAGGGGGGGCACCGGGGAGCTGTTTTTT.

The chain carries TRBV7-9 and TRBJ1-1; D is perhaps TRBD1 (6 bases). Germline CDR1 reads SEHNR; CDR2 reads FQNEAQ (reference sequence). V was trimmed by 0 bases and J by 1 base, leaving 9 bases between them. The CDR3 consists of 15 residues. Written as DNA, the CDR3 is TGTGCCAGCAGCTTAGCCGCAGGGGCGAACACTGAAGCTTTCTTT. It encodes CASSLAAGANTEAFF. Looking up the rest from reference TRBV7-9 and TRBJ1-1 gives the full variable domain: DTGVSQNPRHKITKRGQNVTFRCDPISEHNRLYWYRQTLGQGPEFLTYFQNEAQLEKSRLLSDRFSAERPKGSFSTLEIQRTEQGDSAMYLCASSLAAGANTEAFFGQGTRLTVV.

The CDR3 sequence: CASSSGRTPRYNEQFF. In nucleotides, the CDR3 is TGCGCCAGCAGCTCGGGGCGGACTCCTCGATACAATGAGCAGTTCTTC. The chain couples TRBV5-1 to TRBJ2-1, with D tentatively TRBD1 or TRBD2 (5 bases each). The CDR3 is 16 residues long. The germline gives CDR1 SGHRS, CDR2 YFSETQ. V gave up 3 bases and J gave up 4 bases, with 17 bases separating them.

The chain employs TRBV5-5 and TRBJ2-7; TRBD1 aligns across 8 bases. Per the germline V gene, CDR1 is SGHKS and CDR2 is YYEKEE (reference sequence). This CDR3 contains 14 residues. J was trimmed by 4 bases and V by 3 bases; bases with no gene match: 6. This CDR3 is CASSYRDRWYEQYF. The CDR3 coding sequence is TGTGCCAGCAGCTACCGGGACAGGTGGTACGAGCAGTACTTC.

The V gene is TRBV9, the J gene TRBJ2-2; D call uncertain. The germline V and J ends were trimmed by 4 bases and 7 bases, with 14 bases remaining between them. The CDR3 loop spans 14 amino acids. Looked up from germline, CDR1 is SGDLS and CDR2 is YYNGEE. This CDR3 reads CASSPSPSGGELFF. The CDR3 DNA reads as TGTGCCAGCAGCCCGTCCCCGTCTGGCGGGGAGCTGTTTTTT.

This chain joins TRBV28 and TRBJ2-7; D gene ambiguous. Germline V gene sequence: CDR1 MDHEN, CDR2 SYDVKM. The germline V and J ends were trimmed by 5 bases and 7 bases, with 12 bases remaining between them. The CDR3 runs to 12 residues. The CDR3: CASSLRRKEQYF. As DNA, the CDR3 is TGTGCCAGCAGTCTCCGTAGGAAGGAGCAGTACTTC.

The chain joins TRBV7-3 to TRBJ1-1; 7 nucleotides line up with TRBD1. CDR1 is SGHTA, CDR2 FQGTGA, per germline. With V trimmed by 6 bases and J by 3 bases, 7 bases remained unmatched. CDR3 length: 14 residues. CDR3 nucleotides: TGTGCCAGCAGGGAAGGGGGCTTGGACACTGAAGCTTTCTTT. It translates to CASREGGLDTEAFF.

The chain joins TRBV11-2 to TRBJ2-2; TRBD1 matches 8 bases. Germline V gene data show CDR1 as SGHAT and CDR2 as FQNNGV. The CDR3 contains 16 residues. The J segment lost 1 base and the V segment lost 7 bases, leaving 8 bases of the junction unmatched. The chain's CDR3 is CASTKSGTGNTGELFF. In DNA, the CDR3 is TGTGCCAGCACCAAATCCGGGACAGGGAACACCGGGGAGCTGTTTTTT.

CDR3 protein: CASSLDRGTAHGYTF. In DNA form, the CDR3 reads TGTGCCAGCAGCTTAGACAGGGGGACAGCGCATGGCTACACCTTC. The chain links TRBV4-2 to TRBJ1-2, with 9 bases that match TRBD1. The CDR3 runs to 15 residues. Trimming cost V 5 bases and J 6 bases; bases outside gene matches: 10. Germline loops: CDR1 LGHNA, CDR2 YNFKEQ.

This clone was counted a single time. The chain joins TRBV6-5 to TRBJ1-6; no clear D. The CDR3 is 15 amino acids. Germline values: CDR1 MNHEY, CDR2 SVGAGI. V shed 6 bases and J shed 1 base, with 10 bases lying between them. The CDR3 sequence is CASRSRGSYNSPLHF. The CDR3 nucleotides read TGTGCCAGCAGATCCCGGGGATCCTATAATTCACCCCTCCACTTT.

In DNA, the CDR3 is TGTGCCAGCTCACCAGGTTTACAGGGTGGGAATGAGCAGTTCTTC. It translates to CASSPGLQGGNEQFF. The chain combines TRBV18 with TRBJ2-1; D is possibly TRBD1 (6 bases). Looked up from germline, CDR1 is KGHSH and CDR2 is LQKENI. The CDR3 has 15 amino acids. V lost 2 bases, J lost 7 bases, and 15 bases lay in between.

The rearrangement uses TRBV9 and TRBJ1-1; 7 nucleotides align to TRBD1. CDR3 size: 15 residues. V gave up 3 bases and J gave up 0 bases; unmatched junction bases: 5. CDR1 and CDR2 from the germline V gene are SGDLS and YYNGEE. CDR3 sequence: CASSDSRGLNTEAFF. CDR3 bases: TGTGCCAGCAGCGATTCTAGGGGGCTGAACACTGAAGCTTTCTTT.

V and J are TRBV18 and TRBJ2-7; D possibly corresponds to TRBD1 (6 bases). Trimming took off 3 bases at V and 2 bases at J, with 8 bases between the two ends. This CDR3 is 13 amino acids long. Per germline, CDR1 KGHSH and CDR2 LQKENI. This chain's CDR3 is CASSPGQPYEQYF. For the CDR3, the DNA is TGTGCCAGCTCACCCGGACAGCCCTACGAGCAGTACTTC.

This clone was observed a few times. This sequence joins TRBV4-1 and TRBJ2-1, with D tentatively TRBD2 (6 bases). Trimming took off 3 bases at V and 1 base at J, with 22 bases between the two ends. The CDR3 is 19 amino acids. Germline CDR1 is MGHRA and CDR2 is YSYEKL. Here the CDR3 DNA reads TGCGCCAGCAGCCAGAACGCTGGAAGGAGGGTGGGGTCCTACAATGAGCAGTTCTTC. It yields the protein CASSQNAGRRVGSYNEQFF.

This chain links TRBV10-3 with TRBJ2-5, with D uncertain. Germline values: CDR1 ENHRY, CDR2 SYGVKD. This CDR3 contains 15 residues. V shed 0 bases and J shed 3 bases, with 11 bases lying between them. The CDR3 DNA sequence: TGTGCCATCAGTGAGTCGGGTGGGGTAAAAGAGACCCAGTACTTC. Translated, it gives CAISESGGVKETQYF.

The chain has TRBV7-3 and TRBJ2-1, with TRBD2 matching over 12 bases. V trimming: 4 bases; J trimming: 6 bases; junction bases outside the gene matches: 19. Germline V gene sequence: CDR1 SGHTA, CDR2 FQGTGA. The CDR3 is 20 amino acids. The CDR3 nucleotides read TGTGCCAGCAGCTCCACCGGACTAGTGAATGGACTAGCGGGATTCAATGAGCAGTTCTTC. It yields the protein CASSSTGLVNGLAGFNEQFF.

The chain has TRBV25-1 and TRBJ2-2; D is perhaps TRBD1 or TRBD2 (6 bases each). V lost 3 bases to trimming and J lost 2 bases, with 16 bases between them. This CDR3 spans 17 amino acids. CDR1 MGHDK and CDR2 SYGVNS come from the germline V gene. CDR3 loop: CASSDWGRRGNTGELFF. As DNA, the CDR3 is TGTGCCAGCAGTGATTGGGGGCGGAGGGGAAACACCGGGGAGCTGTTTTTT.

The chain couples TRBV6-1 to TRBJ1-4, with TRBD1 matching 7 bases. The CDR3 totals 13 residues. The junction had 11 bases not matched to a gene; V was cut back by 11 bases and J by 8 bases. Germline CDR1 reads MNHNS; CDR2 reads SASEGT. CDR3 in DNA: TGTGCCTCCTGGGGACAGCTCATCGAAAAACTGTTTTTT. Translated, it gives CASWGQLIEKLFF.

V and J are TRBV7-9 and TRBJ2-3, with 7 positions matching TRBD1. Germline lookup yields CDR1 SEHNR and CDR2 FQNEAQ (reference sequence). The V segment lost 0 bases and the J segment 5 bases; nucleotides outside the gene matches: 5. The CDR3 length is 15 residues. The DNA of the CDR3 is TGTGCCAGCAGCTTAGCCACAGGGGTACGAGATACGCAGTATTTT. The encoded protein is CASSLATGVRDTQYF.

The rearrangement links TRBV7-3 to TRBJ2-2; possibly TRBD1 for D (6 bases). CDR3 length: 13 residues. V shed 9 bases and J shed 0 bases, with 8 bases lying between them. Germline V gene lookup returns CDR1 SGHTA and CDR2 FQGTGA. CDR3 residues: CARGHPNTGELFF. The CDR3 DNA reads TGTGCCAGGGGACATCCGAACACCGGGGAGCTGTTTTTT.